The present T cell receptor beta chain was sequenced within a study of blood T cell repertoires in COVID-19. Study information: Acute and convalescent COVID-19 specimens originated in the United States, Italy and Spain. PBMCs, B-cell-depleted T cells, or T cells were the source of the cDNA or gDNA that made up the material.

CDR1 is SGHAT and CDR2 is FQDESV in the germline V gene (reference sequence). CDR3 length equals 14 residues. Trimming at V came to 7 bases and at J to 3 bases, leaving 7 bases not matched to a gene. Some clones are missing from TCRdb's copy, which holds only in-frame ones; the method was immunoSEQ multiplex PCR. Here the sample spans 200,000 or so clones, around 90% being singletons. J is TRBJ1-2 and V is TRBV11-1, with 8 bases fitting TRBD1. The TCR comes from a man aged 55 to 69 who had recovered from COVID-19. Sequencing input: peripheral blood. In DNA, the CDR3 is TGTGCCAGCACCAGGACAGGGAACGACTATGGCTACACCTTC. Its protein is CASTRTGNDYGYTF.